This T cell receptor beta chain was captured by sequencing in a study of blood T cell repertoires in COVID-19. Study-wide background: COVID-19 samples, acute and convalescent, were from the United States, Italy and Spain. PBMCs, B-cell-depleted T cells, or T cells were the source of the cDNA or gDNA that made up the material.

This CDR3 spans 14 amino acids. V was shortened by 2 bases and J by 5 bases, with 11 bases between the two germline ends. Germline CDR1 reads MNHEY; CDR2 reads SVGAGI. In the original processing: Nucleated cell counts were estimated from reference gene primer amplification. Profiled with immunoSEQ multiplex PCR; TCRdb holds only in-frame clones, not every one. The V and J calls and clone size are taken from that table; D and trimming were inferred from the DNA. The data show about 210,000 clones, about 91% seen once. The chain links TRBV6-5 to TRBJ2-3; D perhaps matches TRBD2 (5 bases). This sequence was found in a man in his thirties or forties with acute or convalescent COVID-19. Sequenced: peripheral blood. The CDR3 here is CASSYVGEVDTQYF. In nucleotides, the CDR3 is TGTGCCAGCAGTTACGTCGGGGAAGTAGATACGCAGTATTTT.